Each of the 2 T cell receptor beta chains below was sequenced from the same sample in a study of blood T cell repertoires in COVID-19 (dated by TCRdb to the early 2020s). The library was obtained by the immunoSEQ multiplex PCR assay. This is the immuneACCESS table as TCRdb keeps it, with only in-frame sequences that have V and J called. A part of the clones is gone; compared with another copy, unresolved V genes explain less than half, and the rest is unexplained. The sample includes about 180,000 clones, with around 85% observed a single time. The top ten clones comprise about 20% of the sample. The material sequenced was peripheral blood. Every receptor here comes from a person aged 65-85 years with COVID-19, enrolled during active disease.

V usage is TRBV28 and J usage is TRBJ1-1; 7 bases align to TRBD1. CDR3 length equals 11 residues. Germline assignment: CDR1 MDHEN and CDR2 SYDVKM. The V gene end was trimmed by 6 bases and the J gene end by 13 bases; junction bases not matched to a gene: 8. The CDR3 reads CASRPTGQVFF. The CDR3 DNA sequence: TGTGCCAGCAGACCAACAGGACAGGTTTTCTTT.

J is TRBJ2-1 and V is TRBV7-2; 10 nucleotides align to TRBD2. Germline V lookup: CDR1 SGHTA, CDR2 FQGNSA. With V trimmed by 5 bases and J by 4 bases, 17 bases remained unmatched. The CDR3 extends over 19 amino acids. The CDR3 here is CASSPSPRTSGPRYNEQFF. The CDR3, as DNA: TGTGCCAGCAGCCCTAGCCCTCGGACTAGCGGTCCCCGGTACAATGAGCAGTTCTTC. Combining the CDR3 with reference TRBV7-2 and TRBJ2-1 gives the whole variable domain GAGVSQSPSNKVTEKGKDVELRCDPISGHTALYWYRQSLGQGLEFLIYFQGNSAPDKSGLPSDRFSAERTGGSVSTLTIQRTQQEDSAVYLCASSPSPRTSGPRYNEQFFGPGTRLTVL.